The entry below describes one TCR beta chain. The antigen is undetermined. Deletions cut 7 bases from V and 1 base from J, with 10 bases between. Germline V gene data show CDR1 as SNHLY and CDR2 as FYNNEI. This CDR3 spans 14 amino acids. Profiled with immunoSEQ multiplex PCR; TCRdb holds only in-frame clones, not every one. Among about 140,000 clones, around nine tenths were seen once, and the ten largest hold 1.5%. These data are taken from a study of CD4+ T cells in melanoma. Study-level results: A reported correlation linked neoantigen-specific CD4+ T cells to CD8+, macrophage and B cell function. Neoantigen-specific CD4+ T cells in melanoma reportedly had diverse differentiation states.

V gene TRBV2 combines with J gene TRBJ1-4; the D is unclear. The TCR comes from a human donor with melanoma. The CDR3 region has the DNA TGTGCCAGCAATACAGAAAGAACTAATGAAAAACTGTTTTTT. Translation: CASNTERTNEKLFF.